The 21 T cell receptor beta chains below come from one sample, sequenced in a study of T-cell reconstitution after alpha-beta-depleted transplantation in children. As it was prepared, the TCRbeta library received unique molecular identifiers. From the PCR reads, TCRdb called clonotypes with MiXCR, one entry per CDR3 protein. The profile shows 450,000 to 500,000 distinct CDR3 sequences, about 12% of them singletons. The source was PBMCs from the stem cell graft donor, collected from the stem cell graft. Source of these receptors: a human donor who donated a stem cell graft to a child with combined immunodeficiency.

This clonotype came up a few times. The DNA for the CDR3 is TGTGCCAGCAGCCCACAAGCGAGTAACTACAATGAGCAGTTCTTC. It specifies CASSPQASNYNEQFF. The chain uses TRBV7-9 and TRBJ2-1; D is unclear. The CDR3 runs to 15 residues. CDR1 is SEHNR and CDR2 is FQNEAQ in the germline V gene (reference sequence). The germline V and J ends were trimmed by 5 bases and 3 bases, with 14 bases remaining between them.

The chain employs TRBV7-3 and TRBJ2-7, with a tentative D call TRBD1 (6 bases). Germline V gene lookup returns CDR1 SGHTA and CDR2 FQGTGA. Trimming shortened V by 4 bases and J by 2 bases, and 9 bases separated the two germline ends. The CDR3 contains 13 residues. The DNA of the CDR3 is TGTGCCAGCAGCTCCCGGGACACCTACGAGCAGTACTTC. This gives the protein CASSSRDTYEQYF.

Only a few counts were recorded for this clonotype. The chain uses TRBV4-3 and TRBJ1-5; no firm D call. The V end was cut by 1 base, the J end by 5 bases, with 15 bases between. This CDR3 is 16 amino acids long. Looked up from germline, CDR1 is LGHNA and CDR2 is YSLEER. The CDR3 region is CASSQGHDNTYQPQHF. CDR3 nucleotide sequence: TGCGCCAGCAGCCAAGGGCACGACAACACGTATCAGCCCCAGCATTTT.

Many counts were recorded for this clonotype. This chain connects TRBV20-1 to TRBJ2-3; TRBD2 matches at 11 bases. This CDR3 comprises 15 residues. The V gene's germline CDR1 is DFQATT and CDR2 SNEGSKA (reference sequence). V lost 5 bases and J lost 3; bases outside the gene matches: 7. CDR3 sequence reads: CSAGIAGGLTDTQYF. The CDR3 DNA reads TGCAGTGCTGGGATAGCGGGGGGGCTTACAGATACGCAGTATTTT.

V is TRBV11-2 and J is TRBJ2-7, with a weak D call TRBD2 (5 bases). Trimming shortened V by 5 bases and J by 2 bases, and 16 bases separated the two germline ends. The CDR3 is made up of 15 amino acids. Germline V gene lookup returns CDR1 SGHAT and CDR2 FQNNGV. CDR3 nucleotides: TGTGCCAGCAGCGTTATGAGGGCGGAAACCTACGAGCAGTACTTC. Encoded protein: CASSVMRAETYEQYF.

The chain uses TRBV20-1 and TRBJ1-1; tentative D call: TRBD1 (6 bases). The CDR3 runs 13 residues. Germline assignment: CDR1 DFQATT and CDR2 SNEGSKA (reference sequence). Trimming removed 4 bases from V and 4 bases from J, with 13 bases in between. CDR3: CSAIVQGPTEAFF. CDR3 nucleotides: TGCAGTGCTATTGTACAGGGTCCCACTGAAGCTTTCTTT.

This clonotype was recorded a few times. The rearrangement uses TRBV12-3 or TRBV12-4 and TRBJ2-1; the D is unclear. The CDR3 runs to 13 residues. Trimming cost V 3 bases and J 8 bases, with 11 bases left between them. The DNA for the CDR3 is TGTGCCAGCAGTTTTTCGGGCCGGGATGAGCAGTTCTTC. Its protein product is CASSFSGRDEQFF.

The CDR3 loop is CASSTIQGSSYNEQFF. The CDR3 DNA follows: TGTGCCAGCAGCACCATACAGGGGAGCTCCTACAATGAGCAGTTCTTC. The V and J genes are TRBV7-9 and TRBJ2-1, with 7 bases that match TRBD1. Germline V gene sequence: CDR1 SEHNR, CDR2 FQNEAQ (reference sequence). The CDR3 is 16 amino acids. With V trimmed by 5 bases and J by 0 bases, 7 bases remained unmatched. Combining the CDR3 with reference TRBV7-9 and TRBJ2-1 gives the whole variable domain DTGVSQNPRHKITKRGQNVTFRCDPISEHNRLYWYRQTLGQGPEFLTYFQNEAQLEKSRLLSDRFSAERPKGSFSTLEIQRTEQGDSAMYLCASSTIQGSSYNEQFFGPGTRLTVL.

In its sample, this clonotype was seen a few times. The V and J genes are TRBV5-6 and TRBJ2-1; D ambiguous. CDR1 SGHDT and CDR2 YYEEEE come from the germline V gene. The CDR3 length is 15 residues. Between the trimmed V and J ends, which lost 2 bases and 7 bases, there was a span of 16 bases. The CDR3 is CASSFFGTAWNEQFF. As DNA, the CDR3 is TGTGCCAGCAGCTTTTTCGGTACAGCTTGGAATGAGCAGTTCTTC.

At least ten counts were recorded for this clonotype. This rearrangement joins TRBV12-3 or TRBV12-4 to TRBJ2-3; TRBD2 is a possible D gene (6 bases). There are 15 residues in the CDR3. Between the trimmed V and J ends, which lost 9 bases and 1 base, there was a span of 17 bases. The CDR3 protein is CASILRGGGTDTQYF. The CDR3 DNA is TGTGCCAGTATCCTCCGCGGCGGGGGCACAGATACGCAGTATTTT.

This clonotype was seen a handful of times. The CDR3 region is CASSSGLAGPRTDTQYF. CDR3 nucleotides: TGTGCCAGCAGCTCGGGACTAGCGGGACCCCGCACAGATACGCAGTATTTT. The chain has TRBV11-3 and TRBJ2-3; 13 bases align to TRBD2. The germline CDR1 and CDR2 sequences are SGHNT and YENEEA. V was pared by 4 bases and J by 1 base, with 5 bases of the junction left unmatched. CDR3 length: 17 amino acids.

The chain employs TRBV10-3 and TRBJ1-2, with no clear D. V was clipped by 4 bases and J by 4 bases, with 16 bases between them. The CDR3 runs 15 residues. Germline V gene lookup returns CDR1 ENHRY and CDR2 SYGVKD. The CDR3 DNA reads as TGTGCCATCAGTGGGCAGGCCTTAAACCCCTATGGCTACACCTTC. It translates to CAISGQALNPYGYTF.

The gene calls are TRBV21-1 and TRBJ2-3; TRBD1, the table's D call, was not compared with the DNA. TRBV21-1 is recorded as a pseudogene. The CDR3 totals 15 residues. This CDR3 reads CASSKPRGRGDTQYF. In DNA form, the CDR3 reads TGTGCCAGCAGCAAACCGCGGGGCAGGGGGGATACGCAGTATTTT.

The chain couples TRBV10-3 to TRBJ1-1, with 8 bases matching TRBD1. Germline V gene sequence: CDR1 ENHRY, CDR2 SYGVKD. This CDR3 spans 15 amino acids. After removal of 11 bases from V and 3 bases from J, the junction contained 14 bases not matched to a gene. CDR3 DNA: TGTGCCTCAGGGGGCACAAGGACCCAAGACACTGAAGCTTTCTTT. Encoded protein: CASGGTRTQDTEAFF.

This clonotype was observed at least ten times. This sequence joins TRBV5-1 and TRBJ2-5; a weak D match, TRBD2 (6 bases). CDR3 length equals 14 residues. Germline V gene sequence: CDR1 SGHRS, CDR2 YFSETQ. Trimming cost V 5 bases and J 4 bases, with 15 bases left between them. CDR3 residues: CASRTGEVRETQYF. The CDR3 bases are TGCGCCAGCAGGACGGGGGAGGTCAGAGAGACCCAGTACTTC.

This clonotype was observed at least ten times. The J gene is TRBJ1-3, the V gene TRBV4-2; D call uncertain. Germline-derived CDR1 and CDR2 are LGHNA and YNFKEQ. Trimming left V 1 base short and J 1 base short, with 14 bases between. CDR3 size: 17 residues. The CDR3 nucleotides read TGTGCCAGCAGCCAAGCCATGGCAGGTCAATCTGGAAACACCATATATTTT. Translated: CASSQAMAGQSGNTIYF.

V and J are TRBV6-5 and TRBJ2-2; 13 bases match TRBD2. This CDR3 is 18 amino acids long. Germline V gives CDR1 MNHEY, CDR2 SVGAGI. The junction had 11 bases not matched to a gene; V was cut back by 6 bases and J by 4 bases. This chain's CDR3 is CASRSRLAGGASTGELFF. The DNA of the CDR3 is TGTGCCAGCAGATCTCGACTAGCGGGAGGAGCTAGCACCGGGGAGCTGTTTTTT.

This clonotype was counted a few times. The chain recombines TRBV29-1 with TRBJ1-2; D is unresolved. The CDR3 is made up of 12 amino acids. From germline, CDR1 is SQVTM and CDR2 ANQGSEA. The germline V and J ends were trimmed by 3 bases and 5 bases, with 10 bases remaining between them. The CDR3 is CSVDRRIYGYTF. The CDR3 nucleotides are TGCAGCGTTGATAGGCGTATATATGGCTACACCTTC.

This clonotype occurred many times. The chain is built from TRBV27 and TRBJ2-5; possibly TRBD1 for D (6 bases). V gave up 5 bases and J gave up 2 bases, with 21 bases separating them. Germline V lookup: CDR1 MNHEY, CDR2 SMNVEV (reference sequence). The CDR3 spans 17 residues. This chain's CDR3 is CASSQFYQGPVQETQYF. The CDR3 region has the DNA TGTGCCAGCAGTCAGTTTTATCAGGGGCCGGTTCAAGAGACCCAGTACTTC.

About this clonotype itself: It may be a read error: a sequence one base away is much more abundant. The chain uses TRBV12-3 or TRBV12-4 and TRBJ2-3; D not certain. The CDR3 spans 18 residues. Trimming removed 7 bases at V and 2 bases at J, with 25 bases between. In DNA form, the CDR3 reads TGTGCCAGCACTTTTCGCGTCCTCAGGTTCACACACACAGATACGCAGTATTTT. It codes for CASTFRVLRFTHTDTQYF.

The J gene is TRBJ2-3, the V gene TRBV5-1; TRBD1 agrees at 8 bases. Germline CDR1 SGHRS, CDR2 YFSETQ. After removal of 4 bases from V and 3 bases from J, the junction contained 7 bases not matched to a gene. The CDR3 loop spans 15 amino acids. Written as DNA, the CDR3 is TGCGCCAGCAGCCCCAGGACAGGGAGGACAGATACGCAGTATTTT. It translates to CASSPRTGRTDTQYF.